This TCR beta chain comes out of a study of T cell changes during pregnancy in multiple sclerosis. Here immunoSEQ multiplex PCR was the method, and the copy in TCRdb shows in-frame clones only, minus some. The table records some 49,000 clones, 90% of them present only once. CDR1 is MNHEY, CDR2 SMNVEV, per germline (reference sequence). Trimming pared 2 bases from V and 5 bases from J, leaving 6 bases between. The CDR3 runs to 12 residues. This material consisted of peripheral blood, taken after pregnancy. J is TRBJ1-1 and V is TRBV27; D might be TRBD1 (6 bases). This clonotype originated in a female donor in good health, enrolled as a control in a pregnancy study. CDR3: CASSLQGTEAFF. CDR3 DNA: TGTGCCAGCAGTTTACAGGGGACTGAAGCTTTCTTT.